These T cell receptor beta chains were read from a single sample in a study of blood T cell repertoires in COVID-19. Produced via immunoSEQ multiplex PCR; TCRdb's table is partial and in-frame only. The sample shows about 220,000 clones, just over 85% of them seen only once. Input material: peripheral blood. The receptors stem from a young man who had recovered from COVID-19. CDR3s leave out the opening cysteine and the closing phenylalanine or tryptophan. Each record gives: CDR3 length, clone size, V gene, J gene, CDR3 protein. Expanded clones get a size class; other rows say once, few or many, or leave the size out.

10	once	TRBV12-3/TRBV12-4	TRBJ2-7	ASKGQSYEQY
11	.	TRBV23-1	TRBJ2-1	ASSQSSYNEQF
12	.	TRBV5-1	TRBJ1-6	ASSLGMGPTPLH
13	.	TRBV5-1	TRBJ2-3	ASSLGGTSTDTQY
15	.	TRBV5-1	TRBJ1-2	ASTSQPPGQGLGGYT
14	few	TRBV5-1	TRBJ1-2	ASSGGQGYFNYGYT
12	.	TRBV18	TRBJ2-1	ASSPGGTGGEQF
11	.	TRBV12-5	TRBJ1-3	ASGLDSRNTIY
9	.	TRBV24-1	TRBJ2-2	ATRSTGELF
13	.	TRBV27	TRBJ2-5	ASSQGQTLQETQY
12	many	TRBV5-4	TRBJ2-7	ASSFAGGLSEQY
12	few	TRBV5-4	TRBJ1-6	ASSSDRDTVFLH
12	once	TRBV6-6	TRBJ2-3	ASSFPSQADTQY
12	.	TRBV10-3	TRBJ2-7	AISSRGLSYEQY
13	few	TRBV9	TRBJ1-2	ASSVVTGVRSGYT
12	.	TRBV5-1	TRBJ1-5	ASSQDGGDQPQH
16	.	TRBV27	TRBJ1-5	ASSPQMLWRGGNQPQH
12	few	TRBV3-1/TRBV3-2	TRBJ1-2	ASSPFPGGHGYT
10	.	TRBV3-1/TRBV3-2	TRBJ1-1	ASSVIGGEAF
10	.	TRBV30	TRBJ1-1	AWGEQGNQAF
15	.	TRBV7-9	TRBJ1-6	ASSLGSTGVGNSPLH
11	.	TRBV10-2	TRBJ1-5	ASSEGLGQPQH
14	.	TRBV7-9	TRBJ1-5	ASSSGDRGILEPQH
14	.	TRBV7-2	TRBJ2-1	ASSLFQGNAYNEQF
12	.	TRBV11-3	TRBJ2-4	ASRFTGGANIQY
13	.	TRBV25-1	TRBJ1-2	ASSVPTGGAGGYT
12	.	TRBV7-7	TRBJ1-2	ASSPFIQGSGYT
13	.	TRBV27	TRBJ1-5	ASSRDYSSNQPQH
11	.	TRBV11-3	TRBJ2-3	ASSRSSTDTQY
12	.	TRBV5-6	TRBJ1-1	ASSLDGGGAEAF
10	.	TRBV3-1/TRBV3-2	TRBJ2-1	ASSPTENEQF
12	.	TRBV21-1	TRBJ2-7	ASSKVTGEYEQY
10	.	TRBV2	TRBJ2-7	ATIRVSYEQY
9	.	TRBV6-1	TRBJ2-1	ASSELNEQF
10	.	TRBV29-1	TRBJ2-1	SAGLTPNEQF
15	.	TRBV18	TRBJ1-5	ASSPSGQVLTVEPQH
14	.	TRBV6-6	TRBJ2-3	ASSYSFRATTDTQY
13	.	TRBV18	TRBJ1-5	ASSPSAQGHQPQH
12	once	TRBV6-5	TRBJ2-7	ASSYSANSYEQY
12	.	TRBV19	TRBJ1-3	ASSIPDSRNTIY
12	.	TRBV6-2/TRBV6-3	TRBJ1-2	ASSYNTGNYGYT
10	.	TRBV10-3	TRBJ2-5	AVSSSRETQY
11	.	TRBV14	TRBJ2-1	ASSRDFYNEQF
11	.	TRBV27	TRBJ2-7	ASSFGGSYEQY
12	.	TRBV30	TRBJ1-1	AWSVGQGVTEAF
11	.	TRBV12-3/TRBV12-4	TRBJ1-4	ASSSLTGEKLF
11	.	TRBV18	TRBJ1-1	ASSKLSGAEAF
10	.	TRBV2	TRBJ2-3	ASSLVTDTQY
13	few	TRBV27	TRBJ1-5	ASSLWAGNNQPQH
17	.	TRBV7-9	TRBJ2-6	ASSLVWRQFILGANVLT